These T cell receptor beta chains were read from a single sample in a study of T cell responses to AZD1222 COVID-19 vaccine. Profiling relied on immunoSEQ multiplex PCR, and the TCRdb table lists in-frame clones only, not all of them. This table has more than 70,000 clones, 70% to 90% appearing once. Sample: peripheral blood, taken on day 0 of AZD1222 vaccination. All receptors derive from an adult in good health. Both conserved end residues are part of each CDR3. A D gene is named only where the DNA matches it firmly. Clone sizes are given selectively: once, few, many, or a class where the clone is expanded.

V	D	J	size	CDR3	DNA
TRBV9	NA	TRBJ1-1	once	CASSVRPQGPGGEAFF	TGTGCCAGCAGCGTCCGGCCACAGGGTCCGGGCGGTGAAGCTTTCTTT
TRBV21-1	NA	TRBJ1-2	once	CASSSRGRNYGYTF	TGTGCCAGCAGCAGCAGGGGCAGGAACTATGGCTACACCTTC
TRBV2	TRBD1	TRBJ2-7	NA	CASTRDRAYEQYF	TGTGCCAGCACCCGGGACAGGGCCTACGAGCAGTACTTC
TRBV19	NA	TRBJ1-1	once	CASSIAALNTEAFF	TGTGCCAGTAGTATCGCAGCCCTGAACACTGAAGCTTTCTTT
TRBV12-3/TRBV12-4	NA	TRBJ2-1	once	CASSLAANEQFF	TGTGCCAGCAGTTTGGCTGCGAATGAGCAGTTCTTC
TRBV13	NA	TRBJ1-4	once	CASSLGPRETNEKLFF	TGTGCCAGCAGCTTGGGCCCCAGGGAAACTAATGAAAAACTGTTTTTT
TRBV30	TRBD2	TRBJ2-1	NA	CAWSGGGDEQFF	TGTGCCTGGAGCGGCGGGGGGGATGAGCAGTTCTTC
TRBV19	TRBD2	TRBJ2-1	few	CASSPPGTSGRGVNEQFF	TGTGCCAGTAGTCCCCCAGGTACTAGCGGGAGGGGGGTAAATGAGCAGTTCTTC
TRBV7-9	NA	TRBJ2-1	NA	CASSSPGTTYNEQFF	TGTGCCAGCAGCTCTCCCGGGACAACTTACAATGAGCAGTTCTTC
TRBV10-3	TRBD2	TRBJ2-1	NA	CASQLAGAYNEQFF	TGTGCCAGCCAACTAGCGGGAGCTTACAATGAGCAGTTCTTC
TRBV4-3	TRBD2	TRBJ2-7	NA	CASSRGIRLAGVYEQYF	TGCGCCAGCAGCCGGGGGATTAGACTAGCGGGAGTTTACGAGCAGTACTTC
TRBV13	NA	TRBJ2-2	NA	CASSLVGELFF	TGTGCCAGCAGCTTAGTGGGGGAGCTGTTTTTT
TRBV25-1	NA	TRBJ2-3	NA	CASRLDTQYF	TGTGCCAGCAGGTTGGATACGCAGTATTTT
TRBV6-5	TRBD1	TRBJ1-2	NA	CASSYSIGGMNGYTF	TGTGCCAGCAGTTACTCGATAGGGGGCATGAATGGCTACACCTTC
TRBV29-1	TRBD2	TRBJ2-1	once	CSVPPTSGRMNEQFF	TGCAGCGTTCCCCCGACTAGCGGGAGAATGAATGAGCAGTTCTTC
TRBV19	TRBD1	TRBJ1-1	NA	CASSIAAGGNTEAFF	TGTGCCAGTAGTATAGCGGCAGGGGGGAACACTGAAGCTTTCTTT
TRBV9	TRBD1	TRBJ1-2	NA	CASSAVGQGYKGYTF	TGTGCCAGCAGCGCAGTCGGACAGGGCTACAAAGGCTACACCTTC
TRBV7-3	NA	TRBJ2-3	NA	CASSLAGLSGDTQYF	TGTGCCAGCAGCTTAGCGGGACTGAGTGGCGATACGCAGTATTTT
TRBV6-5	TRBD2	TRBJ2-3	NA	CASLAGGTDTQYF	TGTGCCAGCCTAGCGGGGGGGACAGATACGCAGTATTTT
TRBV6-4	NA	TRBJ1-2	NA	CASSNGHRNYGYTF	TGTGCCAGCTCGAATGGACACCGGAACTATGGCTACACCTTC
TRBV2	NA	TRBJ1-1	NA	CASSLMNTEAFF	TGTGCCAGCTCTCTGATGAACACTGAAGCTTTCTTT
TRBV6-5	NA	TRBJ2-7	NA	CASSFSGTRLYEQYF	TGTGCCAGCAGTTTCTCCGGGACGAGGTTATACGAGCAGTACTTC
TRBV6-2/TRBV6-3	NA	TRBJ2-3	NA	CASSYYSNTQYF	TGTGCCAGCAGTTACTACTCAAATACGCAGTATTTT
TRBV3-1/TRBV3-2	TRBD2	TRBJ2-2	NA	CASSPVGAAGGRSGELFF	TGTGCCAGCAGCCCTGTTGGGGCAGCGGGAGGGCGGAGCGGGGAGCTGTTTTTT
TRBV30	NA	TRBJ1-5	NA	CAWSVGYNSNQPQHF	TGTGCCTGGAGTGTGGGGTATAATAGCAATCAGCCCCAGCATTTT
TRBV2	NA	TRBJ1-4	NA	CASSGGLGEATTNEKLFF	TGTGCCAGCAGCGGGGGACTGGGGGAAGCCACAACTAATGAAAAACTGTTTTTT
TRBV18	NA	TRBJ1-1	NA	CASSPGQGGTEAFF	TGTGCCAGCTCACCAGGGCAGGGAGGGACTGAAGCTTTCTTT
TRBV5-1	NA	TRBJ2-7	NA	CASSLYPMGEQYF	TGCGCCAGCAGCTTGTACCCTATGGGTGAGCAGTACTTC
TRBV11-2	NA	TRBJ2-5	once	CASSLAKETQYF	TGTGCCAGCAGCTTAGCGAAAGAGACCCAGTACTTC
TRBV12-3/TRBV12-4	NA	TRBJ2-5	NA	CASRSEETQYF	TGTGCCAGCAGGTCCGAAGAGACCCAGTACTTC
TRBV5-4	TRBD2	TRBJ2-3	NA	CASSLAGLAGGSDTQYF	TGTGCCAGCAGCTTGGCTGGACTAGCGGGAGGATCAGATACGCAGTATTTT
TRBV5-1	TRBD1	TRBJ1-1	NA	CATRSQGAVDTEAFF	TGCGCCACCCGCTCACAGGGGGCGGTCGACACTGAAGCTTTCTTT
TRBV5-1	NA	TRBJ1-1	once	CASSLVAGPPNTEAFF	TGCGCCAGCAGCTTGGTGGCGGGGCCTCCAAACACTGAAGCTTTCTTT
TRBV6-5	NA	TRBJ2-1	NA	CASSLLSTEYNEQFF	TGTGCCAGCAGCTTATTATCGACGGAGTACAATGAGCAGTTCTTC
TRBV6-5	TRBD1	TRBJ1-3	NA	CASRWTGGSGNTIYF	TGTGCCAGCAGGTGGACAGGGGGCTCTGGAAACACCATATATTTT
TRBV6-5	TRBD1	TRBJ2-1	once	CASSFNRGRGEFF	TGTGCCAGCAGTTTTAACAGGGGGCGCGGAGAGTTCTTC
TRBV6-6	NA	TRBJ2-7	NA	CASSYSLANLYEQYF	TGTGCCAGCAGTTACTCGTTAGCGAACCTCTACGAGCAGTACTTC
TRBV4-1	TRBD1	TRBJ1-3	once	CASSQPTGLGNTIYF	TGCGCCAGCAGCCAACCGACAGGGCTTGGAAACACCATATATTTT
TRBV29-1	NA	TRBJ1-1	few	CSARNTEAFF	TGCAGCGCAAGGAACACTGAAGCTTTCTTT
TRBV9	NA	TRBJ1-2	NA	CASSVQGRGGYTF	TGTGCCAGCAGCGTGCAGGGGAGAGGCGGCTACACCTTC
TRBV21-1	NA	TRBJ2-3	NA	CASSATFSGAPTDTQYF	TGTGCCAGCAGCGCTACTTTTAGTGGGGCCCCTACAGATACGCAGTATTTT
TRBV6-4	TRBD2	TRBJ2-1	NA	CASSDGTSGNEQFF	TGTGCCAGCAGTGACGGGACTAGCGGGAATGAGCAGTTCTTC
TRBV15	TRBD2	TRBJ2-1	NA	CATSTGSGKINEQFF	TGTGCCACCAGCACGGGTAGCGGGAAAATCAATGAGCAGTTCTTC
TRBV11-2	NA	TRBJ1-6	NA	CASSPWTSSSYNSPLHF	TGTGCCAGCAGCCCCTGGACGTCTAGCTCCTATAATTCACCCCTCCACTTT
TRBV6-5	NA	TRBJ2-1	NA	CASSFRGSSYNEQFF	TGTGCCAGCAGTTTCAGAGGGAGCTCCTACAATGAGCAGTTCTTC
TRBV6-5	NA	TRBJ1-6	medium-sized	CASSPGQTMTSPLHF	TGTGCCAGCAGTCCCGGACAGACCATGACTTCACCCCTCCACTTT
TRBV10-2	TRBD1	TRBJ2-6	NA	CASGDRGGRLPGANVLTF	TGCGCCAGCGGGGACAGGGGAGGCCGACTTCCTGGGGCCAACGTCCTGACTTTC
TRBV11-3	NA	TRBJ2-1	few	CASSLDRRFSYNEQFF	TGTGCCAGCAGCTTAGATCGGCGTTTCTCCTACAATGAGCAGTTCTTC
TRBV7-9	NA	TRBJ1-2	NA	CASSSGEDGYTF	TGTGCCAGCAGCTCGGGGGAAGACGGCTACACCTTC
TRBV11-1	NA	TRBJ2-7	NA	CASSMSTGPSYEQYF	TGTGCCAGCAGCATGTCGACAGGTCCCTCCTACGAGCAGTACTTC
TRBV7-2	TRBD1	TRBJ1-2	NA	CASSSGTGGLNYGYTF	TGTGCCAGCAGCTCCGGGACAGGGGGCCTTAACTATGGCTACACCTTC
TRBV10-3	NA	TRBJ1-2	NA	CAISDGADYGYTF	TGTGCCATCAGTGACGGAGCTGACTATGGCTACACCTTC
TRBV14	NA	TRBJ2-7	NA	CASSRDASTYEQYF	TGTGCCAGCAGCCGGGACGCTTCGACCTACGAGCAGTACTTC